This is a list of T cell receptor beta chains from one sample in a study of blood T cell repertoires in COVID-19. Profiling relied on immunoSEQ multiplex PCR, and the TCRdb table lists in-frame clones only, not all of them. The profile covers 350,000 or so clones, with 80% to 90% appearing a single time and 3% taken by the ten largest. Sequencing input: peripheral blood. The receptors come from a man younger than 45 with active or convalescent COVID-19. Both conserved end residues are part of each CDR3. A D gene is named only where the DNA matches it firmly. Clone sizes are given selectively: once, few, many, or a class where the clone is expanded.

TRBD2,TRBJ2-1,.,TRBV9,TGTGCCAGCAGCGTAGTTGTTGGCGGGGGGGCCGGGAATGAGCAGTTCTTC,CASSVVVGGGAGNEQFF
.,TRBJ1-5,.,TRBV28,TGTGCCAGCAGTTTCATACAGGGCTGGAGTCAGCCCCAGCATTTT,CASSFIQGWSQPQHF
.,TRBJ2-7,.,TRBV5-1,TGCGCCAGCAGCTTGGAGGCGGCCCGCTCCTACGAGCAGTACTTC,CASSLEAARSYEQYF
TRBD1,TRBJ2-1,.,TRBV6-5,TGTGCCAGCAGTTTAGACAGGGGTACCTACAATGAGCAGTTCTTC,CASSLDRGTYNEQFF
.,TRBJ2-6,few,TRBV13,TGTGCCAGCAGCTTAGGCGGACAACCTTTGGGGGCCAACGTCCTGACTTTC,CASSLGGQPLGANVLTF
.,TRBJ2-3,.,TRBV19,TGTGCCAGTAGTATATCTCGTACGCAGTATTTT,CASSISRTQYF
TRBD1,TRBJ1-5,.,TRBV11-2,TGTGCCAGCAGCCCGGGACAGGGAAGCAATCAGCCCCAGCATTTT,CASSPGQGSNQPQHF
TRBD2,TRBJ2-7,.,TRBV5-1,TGCGCCAGCAGCTTGACTAGCGGGGGGGTGTACGAGCAGTACTTC,CASSLTSGGVYEQYF
.,TRBJ2-3,.,TRBV24-1,TGTGCCACCAGTGAACCCGGGACACTGGAAGGGCACATGAATACGCAGTATTTT,CATSEPGTLEGHMNTQYF
TRBD1,TRBJ2-7,.,TRBV9,TGTGCCAGCAGTGAGGGGGCTAAAAGCTACGAGCAGTACTTC,CASSEGAKSYEQYF
.,TRBJ2-1,.,TRBV27,TGTGCCAGCAGTTTATCACTAGTCATCGATGAGCAGTTCTTC,CASSLSLVIDEQFF
.,TRBJ2-5,.,TRBV7-3,TGTGCCAGCAGCACACCCGGGGGACAAGAGACCCAGTACTTC,CASSTPGGQETQYF